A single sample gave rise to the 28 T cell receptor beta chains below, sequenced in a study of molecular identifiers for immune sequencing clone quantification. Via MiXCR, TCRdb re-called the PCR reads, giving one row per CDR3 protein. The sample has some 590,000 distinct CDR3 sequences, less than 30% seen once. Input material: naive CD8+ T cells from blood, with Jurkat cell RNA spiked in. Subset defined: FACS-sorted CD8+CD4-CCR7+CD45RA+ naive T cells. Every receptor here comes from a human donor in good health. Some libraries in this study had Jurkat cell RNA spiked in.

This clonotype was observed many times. The CDR3 spells CASSLSAAGSIYEQYF. The CDR3 nucleotides read TGTGCCAGCAGCTTGAGCGCGGCAGGGTCCATATACGAGCAGTACTTC. This rearrangement joins TRBV5-6 to TRBJ2-7, with a possible D match to TRBD1 (5 bases). V shed 1 base and J shed 4 bases, with 18 bases lying between them. The CDR3 spans 16 residues. Germline lookup yields CDR1 SGHDT and CDR2 YYEEEE.

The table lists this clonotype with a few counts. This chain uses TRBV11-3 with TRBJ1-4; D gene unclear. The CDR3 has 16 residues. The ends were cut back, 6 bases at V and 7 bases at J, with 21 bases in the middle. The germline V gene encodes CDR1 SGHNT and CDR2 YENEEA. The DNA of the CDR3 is TGTGCCAGCAGACCATTTGGGAGCTTCTTACTTGAAAAACTGTTTTTT. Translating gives CASRPFGSFLLEKLFF.

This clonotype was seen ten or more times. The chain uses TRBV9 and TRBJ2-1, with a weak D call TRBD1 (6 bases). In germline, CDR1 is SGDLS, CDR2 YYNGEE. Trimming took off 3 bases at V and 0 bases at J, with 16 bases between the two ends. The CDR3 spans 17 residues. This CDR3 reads CASSAIYRESSYNEQFF. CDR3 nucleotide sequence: TGTGCCAGCAGCGCCATATACAGGGAAAGCTCCTACAATGAGCAGTTCTTC.

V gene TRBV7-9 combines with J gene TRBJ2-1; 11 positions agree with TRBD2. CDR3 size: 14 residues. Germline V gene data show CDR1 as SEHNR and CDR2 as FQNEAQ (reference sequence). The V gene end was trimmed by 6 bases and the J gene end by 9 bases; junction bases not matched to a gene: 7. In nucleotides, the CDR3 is TGTGCCAGCAGTCAACTAGCGGGAGTTCTTGAGCAGTTCTTC. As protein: CASSQLAGVLEQFF.

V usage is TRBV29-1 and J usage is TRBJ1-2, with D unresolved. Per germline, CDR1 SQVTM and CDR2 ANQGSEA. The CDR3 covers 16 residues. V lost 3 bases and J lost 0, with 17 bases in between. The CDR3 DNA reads TGCAGCGTTGAGTGGCAGGTCGGGAATACTAACTATGGCTACACCTTC. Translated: CSVEWQVGNTNYGYTF.

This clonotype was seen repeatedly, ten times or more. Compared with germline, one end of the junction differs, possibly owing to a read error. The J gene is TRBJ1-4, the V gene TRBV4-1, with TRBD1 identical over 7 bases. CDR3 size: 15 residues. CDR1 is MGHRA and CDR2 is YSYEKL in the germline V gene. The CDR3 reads CASSQVGQTNEKLFF. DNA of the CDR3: TGCGCCAGCAGTCAAGTGGGACAGACTAATGAAAAACTGTTTTTT.

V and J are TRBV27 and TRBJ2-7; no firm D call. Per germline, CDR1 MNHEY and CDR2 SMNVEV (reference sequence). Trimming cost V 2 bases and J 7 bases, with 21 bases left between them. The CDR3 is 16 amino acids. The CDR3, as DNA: TGTGCCAGCAGTTTAGCCCCCCCCGTCCAGGCCAGGGAGCAGTACTTC. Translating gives CASSLAPPVQAREQYF.

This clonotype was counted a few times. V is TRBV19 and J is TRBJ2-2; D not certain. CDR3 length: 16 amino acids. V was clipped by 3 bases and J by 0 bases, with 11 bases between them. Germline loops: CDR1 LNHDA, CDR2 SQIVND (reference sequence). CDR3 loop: CASSIYWGSNTGELFF. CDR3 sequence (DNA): TGTGCCAGTAGTATTTATTGGGGTTCGAACACCGGGGAGCTGTTTTTT.

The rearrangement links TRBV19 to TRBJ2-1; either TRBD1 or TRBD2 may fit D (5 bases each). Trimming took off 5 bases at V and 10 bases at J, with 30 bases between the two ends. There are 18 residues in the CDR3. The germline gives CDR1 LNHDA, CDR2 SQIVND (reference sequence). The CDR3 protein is CASSPHSNRDGVSLEQFF. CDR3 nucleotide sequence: TGTGCCAGTAGTCCCCACTCCAACCGGGACGGGGTAAGTTTGGAGCAGTTCTTC.

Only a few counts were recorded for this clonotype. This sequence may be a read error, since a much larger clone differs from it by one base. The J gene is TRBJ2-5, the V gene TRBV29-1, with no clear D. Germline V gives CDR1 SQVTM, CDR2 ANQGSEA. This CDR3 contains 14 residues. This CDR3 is CGVEGNLLGKTQYF. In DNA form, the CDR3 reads TGCGGCGTTGAAGGGAACCTCTTGGGGAAGACCCAGTACTTC.

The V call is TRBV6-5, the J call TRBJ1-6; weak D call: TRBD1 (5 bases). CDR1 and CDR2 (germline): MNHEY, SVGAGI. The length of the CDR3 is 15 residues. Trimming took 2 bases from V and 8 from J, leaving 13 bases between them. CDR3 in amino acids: CASSYLGLGDSPLHF. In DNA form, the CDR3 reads TGTGCCAGCAGTTACCTGGGACTTGGGGATTCACCCCTCCACTTT.

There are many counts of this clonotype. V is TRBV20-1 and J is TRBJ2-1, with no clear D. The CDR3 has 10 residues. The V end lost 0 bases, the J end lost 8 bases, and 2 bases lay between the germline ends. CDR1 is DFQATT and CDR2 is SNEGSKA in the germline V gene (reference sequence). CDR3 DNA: TGCAGTGCTAGAGAGGATGAGCAGTTCTTC. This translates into CSAREDEQFF.

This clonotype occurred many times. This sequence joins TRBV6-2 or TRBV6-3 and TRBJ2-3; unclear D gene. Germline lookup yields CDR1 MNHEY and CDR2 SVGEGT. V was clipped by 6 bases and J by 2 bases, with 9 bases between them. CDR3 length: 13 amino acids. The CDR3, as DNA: TGTGCCAGCAGCGTTACCTACACAGATACGCAGTATTTT. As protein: CASSVTYTDTQYF.

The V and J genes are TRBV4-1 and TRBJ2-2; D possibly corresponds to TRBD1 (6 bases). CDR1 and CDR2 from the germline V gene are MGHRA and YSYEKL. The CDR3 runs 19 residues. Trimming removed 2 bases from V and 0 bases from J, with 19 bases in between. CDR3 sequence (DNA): TGCGCCAGCAGCCAACCGATCCCAGGACAGTCTGCGAACACCGGGGAGCTGTTTTTT. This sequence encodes CASSQPIPGQSANTGELFF.

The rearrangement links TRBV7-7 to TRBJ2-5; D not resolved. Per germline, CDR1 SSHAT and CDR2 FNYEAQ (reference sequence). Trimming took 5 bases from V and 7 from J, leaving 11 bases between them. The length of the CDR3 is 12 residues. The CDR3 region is CASSAGAGTQYF. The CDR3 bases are TGTGCCAGCAGCGCTGGAGCCGGGACCCAGTACTTC.

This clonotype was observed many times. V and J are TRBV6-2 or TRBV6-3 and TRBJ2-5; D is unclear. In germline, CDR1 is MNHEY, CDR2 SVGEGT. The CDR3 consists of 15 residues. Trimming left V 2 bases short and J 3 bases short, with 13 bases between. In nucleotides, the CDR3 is TGTGCCAGCAGTTACAGGTACTATAAGGAAGAGACCCAGTACTTC. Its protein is CASSYRYYKEETQYF.

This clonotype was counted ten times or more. CDR3 in amino acids: CASSSPGQPYEQYF. The CDR3 DNA is TGTGCCAGCAGCTCTCCGGGACAACCCTACGAGCAGTACTTC. The rearrangement joins TRBV12-3 or TRBV12-4 to TRBJ2-7; a possible D gene is TRBD1 (6 bases). The CDR3 sequence is 14 residues long. V was clipped by 6 bases and J by 2 bases, with 14 bases between them.

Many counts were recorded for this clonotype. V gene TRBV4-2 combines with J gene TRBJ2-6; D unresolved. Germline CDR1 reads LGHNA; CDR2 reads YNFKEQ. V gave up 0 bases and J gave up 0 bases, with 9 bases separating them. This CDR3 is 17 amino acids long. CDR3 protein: CASSQDRTDSGANVLTF. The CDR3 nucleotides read TGTGCCAGCAGCCAAGACCGTACTGACTCTGGGGCCAACGTCCTGACTTTC.

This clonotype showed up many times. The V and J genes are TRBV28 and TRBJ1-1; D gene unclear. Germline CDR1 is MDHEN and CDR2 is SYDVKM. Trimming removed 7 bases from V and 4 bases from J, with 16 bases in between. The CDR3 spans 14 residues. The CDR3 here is CASNPQTSSTEAFF. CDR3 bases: TGTGCCAGCAATCCGCAGACATCGAGCACTGAAGCTTTCTTT.

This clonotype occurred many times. The CDR3 nucleotides read TGCAGCGTGGATTCGCCGGGGGTCCCTGAAGCTTTCTTT. Translation: CSVDSPGVPEAFF. This rearrangement joins TRBV29-1 to TRBJ1-1; D may be TRBD1 (5 bases). Germline V CDR1 and CDR2: SQVTM, ANQGSEA. The CDR3 is 13 amino acids. Trimming took off 6 bases at V and 6 bases at J, with 17 bases between the two ends.

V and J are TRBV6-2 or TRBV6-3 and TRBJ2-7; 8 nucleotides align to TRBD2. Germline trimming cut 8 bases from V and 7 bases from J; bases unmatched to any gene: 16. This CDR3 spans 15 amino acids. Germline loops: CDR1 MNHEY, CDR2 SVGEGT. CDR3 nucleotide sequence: TGTGCCAGCGGCGAGACTAGCGTATTCTCTACGGAGCAGTACTTC. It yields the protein CASGETSVFSTEQYF.

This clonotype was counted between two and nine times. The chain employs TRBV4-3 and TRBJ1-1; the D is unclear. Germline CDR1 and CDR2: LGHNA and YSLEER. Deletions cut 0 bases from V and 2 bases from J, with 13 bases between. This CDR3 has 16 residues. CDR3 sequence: CASSQEAGSLNTEAFF. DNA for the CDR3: TGCGCCAGCAGCCAAGAGGCTGGATCACTCAACACTGAAGCTTTCTTT.

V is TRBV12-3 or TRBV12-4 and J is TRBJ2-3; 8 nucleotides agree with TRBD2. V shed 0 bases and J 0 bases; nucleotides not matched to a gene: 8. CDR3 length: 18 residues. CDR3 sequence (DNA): TGTGCCAGCAGTTTAGCTGGGTATGCGGGGGGCAGCACAGATACGCAGTATTTT. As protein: CASSLAGYAGGSTDTQYF.

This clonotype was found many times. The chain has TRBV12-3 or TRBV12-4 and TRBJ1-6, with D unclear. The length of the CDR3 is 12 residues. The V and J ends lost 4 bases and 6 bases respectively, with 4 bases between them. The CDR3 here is CASSSSNSPLHF. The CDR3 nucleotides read TGTGCCAGCAGTTCCAGTAATTCACCCCTCCACTTT.

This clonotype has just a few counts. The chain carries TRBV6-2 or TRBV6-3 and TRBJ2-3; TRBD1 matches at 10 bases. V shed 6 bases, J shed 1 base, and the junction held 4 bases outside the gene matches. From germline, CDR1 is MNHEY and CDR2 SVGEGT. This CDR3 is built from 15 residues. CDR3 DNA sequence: TGTGCCAGCAGCATGACAGGGGGCCGCACAGATACGCAGTATTTT. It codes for CASSMTGGRTDTQYF.

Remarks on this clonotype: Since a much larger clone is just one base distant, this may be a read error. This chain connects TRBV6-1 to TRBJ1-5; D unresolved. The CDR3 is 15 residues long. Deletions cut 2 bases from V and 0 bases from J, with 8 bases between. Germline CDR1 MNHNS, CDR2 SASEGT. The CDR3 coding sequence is TGTGCCAGCAGTGAATTGAGGGCTAGCAATCAGCCCCAGCATTTT. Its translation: CASSELRASNQPQHF.

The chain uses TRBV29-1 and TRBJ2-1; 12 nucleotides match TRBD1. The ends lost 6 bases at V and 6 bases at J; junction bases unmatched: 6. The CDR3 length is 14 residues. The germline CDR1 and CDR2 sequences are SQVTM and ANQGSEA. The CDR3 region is CSVGTGGVFNEQFF. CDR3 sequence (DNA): TGCAGCGTCGGGACAGGGGGCGTTTTCAATGAGCAGTTCTTC.

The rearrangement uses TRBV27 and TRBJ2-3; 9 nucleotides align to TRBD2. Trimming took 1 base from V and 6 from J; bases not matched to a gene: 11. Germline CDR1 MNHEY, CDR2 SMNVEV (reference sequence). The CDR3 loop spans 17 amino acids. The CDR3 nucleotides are TGTGCCAGCAGTTTATGGCCTGGCGGGGGGGCGGGCGATACGCAGTATTTT. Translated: CASSLWPGGGAGDTQYF.